The clone carrying this T cell receptor beta chain has more than one count but fewer than ten. Its antigen is as yet unknown. Quantitative molecular-barcoded 5'-RACE generated the TCR beta libraries. MiXCR, run by TCRdb on the 5' RACE reads, gives a single entry per CDR3 protein. The repertoire holds 250,000 to 400,000 distinct CDR3 sequences, with around 10% as singletons. This specimen comes from a study of CD8 T cells in ankylosing spondylitis. Study-level findings and limits: Certain motif variants had earlier been reported in reactive arthritis synovial fluid and blood. Researchers reportedly found disease-linked clones significantly enriched in matched ankylosing spondylitis synovial fluid. Seemingly distinctive of ankylosing spondylitis blood was a TCR beta motif formed by eight highly homologous variants.

The TCR originated in a female donor with ankylosing spondylitis or in good health (not recorded which). The sequenced sample consisted of blood, either unsorted or a sorted T cell fraction (not recorded which).

The CDR3 DNA reads TGTGCCACCAGCAGAAGAGCGGGGGCGGGCGATACGCAGTATTTT. Its translation: CATSRRAGAGDTQYF. This chain connects TRBV15 to TRBJ2-3, with TRBD2 identical over 8 bases. Unmatched junction bases numbered 7, after V lost 2 bases and J lost 6 bases. CDR3 length: 15 residues. Germline V lookup: CDR1 LNHNV, CDR2 YYDKDF (reference sequence).